The 29 T cell receptor beta chains listed next were all sequenced from one sample in a study of brain T cells in children with intractable seizures. The time point is: blood from clinic visit 5 months post-surgery; TSC patient then seizure free. Libraries were prepared by immunoSEQ multiplex PCR; TCRdb keeps only in-frame clonotypes and omits some of them. The sample lists hundreds of thousands of clones; 93% were seen once. The sample here was peripheral blood, taken less than 6 months after surgery. The receptors were sampled from a boy under two years old with tuberous sclerosis and intractable seizures.

The chain couples TRBV6-5 to TRBJ1-1; a possible D gene is TRBD1 (5 bases). Germline loops: CDR1 MNHEY, CDR2 SVGAGI. The CDR3 spans 14 residues. Trimming shortened V by 6 bases and J by 4 bases, and 15 bases separated the two germline ends. The CDR3 here is CASRDTNWGTEAFF. The CDR3 DNA reads as TGTGCCAGCAGGGACACGAACTGGGGCACTGAAGCTTTCTTT.

This clone has just one count. The rearrangement links TRBV19 to TRBJ2-3; D perhaps matches TRBD1 (6 bases). The germline V gene has CDR1 LNHDA and CDR2 SQIVND (reference sequence). The CDR3 contains 13 residues. Trimming cost V 4 bases and J 1 base, with 6 bases left between them. The CDR3 DNA follows: TGTGCCAGTAGTAACAGGGGCACAGATACGCAGTATTTT. Protein sequence: CASSNRGTDTQYF.

The CDR3 DNA sequence: TGTGCCAGCAGCTCTATCCGGGACAGGGGGAACTACGAGCAGTACTTC. Its translation is CASSSIRDRGNYEQYF. The chain is built from TRBV11-2 and TRBJ2-7; 11 bases are shared with TRBD1. The trim removed 4 bases at V and 3 bases at J, leaving 8 bases unmatched. The CDR3 runs 16 residues. Per germline, CDR1 SGHAT and CDR2 FQNNGV.

This chain links TRBV5-4 with TRBJ2-7; 7 bases agree with TRBD1. Looked up from germline, CDR1 is SGHNT and CDR2 is YYREEE (reference sequence). The CDR3 sequence is 15 residues long. The junction had 10 bases not matched to a gene; V was cut back by 4 bases and J by 3 bases. In DNA, the CDR3 is TGTGCCAGCAGCCATAACCCCGGGACAGACTACGAGCAGTACTTC. It codes for CASSHNPGTDYEQYF. The variable domain in full, completed from reference TRBV5-4 and TRBJ2-7, reads ETGVTQSPTHLIKTRGQQVTLRCSSQSGHNTVSWYQQALGQGPQFIFQYYREEENGRGNFPPRFSGLQFPNYSSELNVNALELDDSALYLCASSHNPGTDYEQYFGPGTRLTVT.

The chain employs TRBV27 and TRBJ2-2; 10 bases match TRBD1. The V and J ends lost 3 bases and 2 bases, in that order; junction bases with no gene match: 3. CDR1 is MNHEY and CDR2 is SMNVEV in the germline V gene (reference sequence). This CDR3 has 16 residues. Here the CDR3 DNA reads TGTGCCAGCAGTTTCCGGGACAGGGGAAACACCGGGGAGCTGTTTTTT. Translating it yields CASSFRDRGNTGELFF.

The rearrangement uses TRBV23-1 and TRBJ2-5; 10 nucleotides line up with TRBD2. TRBV23-1 is sorted into the ORF group, with uncertain function. The V and J ends lost 4 bases and 4 bases, in that order; junction bases with no gene match: 0. This CDR3 has 13 amino acids. The CDR3 loop reads CASSLAGGETQYF. In DNA, the CDR3 is TGCGCCAGCAGTCTAGCGGGGGGAGAGACCCAGTACTTC.

In its sample, this clone was seen once. This sequence joins TRBV12-3 or TRBV12-4 and TRBJ2-7; D unclear. The V end was cut by 6 bases, the J end by 4 bases, with 13 bases between. This CDR3 is 13 amino acids long. The CDR3 protein is CASSRQVIYEQYF. The DNA of the CDR3 is TGTGCCAGCAGCCGACAAGTGATTTACGAGCAGTACTTC.

The V call is TRBV11-3, the J call TRBJ1-3, with D tentatively TRBD1 (5 bases). The CDR3 has 16 amino acids. The V end lost 5 bases, the J end lost 2 bases, and 16 bases lay between the germline ends. Germline loops: CDR1 SGHNT, CDR2 YENEEA. CDR3: CASSLWDVGAGNTIYF. The CDR3 DNA reads TGTGCCAGCAGCCTTTGGGACGTGGGTGCTGGAAACACCATATATTTT.

The rearrangement uses TRBV13 and TRBJ2-1; 7 bases line up with TRBD1. Germline CDR1 is PRHDT and CDR2 is FYEKMQ (reference sequence). This CDR3 comprises 16 residues. The J segment lost 4 bases and the V segment lost 4 bases, leaving 10 bases of the junction unmatched. CDR3: CASSSVRDSPYNEQFF. In DNA form, the CDR3 reads TGTGCCAGCAGCTCTGTGAGGGACAGCCCTTACAATGAGCAGTTCTTC.

The chain joins TRBV7-9 to TRBJ2-7; perhaps D is TRBD1 or TRBD2 (5 bases each). Germline assignment: CDR1 SEHNR and CDR2 FQNEAQ (reference sequence). The CDR3 sequence is 15 residues long. V dropped 5 bases and J dropped 2 bases, with 16 bases sitting between them. The CDR3 coding sequence is TGTGCCAGCAGCCCACGGGCAGAGGGGACCTACGAGCAGTACTTC. Amino acids: CASSPRAEGTYEQYF.

The rearrangement links TRBV12-3 or TRBV12-4 to TRBJ2-1; unclear D gene. The CDR3 sequence is 13 residues long. Trimming left V 6 bases short and J 1 base short, with 7 bases between. The CDR3 DNA reads as TGTGCCAGCAGGGGGTTATCCTACAATGAGCAGTTCTTC. Residues: CASRGLSYNEQFF.

This chain uses TRBV11-3 with TRBJ2-1; D assignment may be TRBD1 or TRBD2 (5 bases each). Trimming removed 1 base at V and 5 bases at J, with 6 bases between. The CDR3 consists of 13 residues. Germline V lookup: CDR1 SGHNT, CDR2 YENEEA. CDR3 sequence reads: CASSLAGHNEQFF. Here the CDR3 DNA reads TGTGCCAGCAGCTTAGCGGGACACAATGAGCAGTTCTTC.

The chain is built from TRBV19 and TRBJ2-2; 9 bases align to TRBD2. The CDR3 totals 17 residues. Germline V gene data show CDR1 as LNHDA and CDR2 as SQIVND (reference sequence). The J segment lost 0 bases and the V segment lost 5 bases, leaving 7 bases of the junction unmatched. CDR3 region: CASSPGTSPANTGELFF. The CDR3 DNA is TGTGCCAGTAGTCCCGGGACTAGCCCTGCGAACACCGGGGAGCTGTTTTTT.

The V call is TRBV6-2 or TRBV6-3, the J call TRBJ1-1; 7 bases align to TRBD1. CDR1 and CDR2 from the germline V gene are MNHEY and SVGEGT. V shed 4 bases, J shed 3 bases, and the junction held 5 bases outside the gene matches. The CDR3 totals 14 residues. CDR3 in amino acids: CASSSDRFYTEAFF. CDR3 nucleotides: TGTGCCAGCAGTTCGGACAGGTTCTACACTGAAGCTTTCTTT.

This chain joins TRBV4-2 and TRBJ2-7; 9 bases fit TRBD2. Per the germline V gene, CDR1 is LGHNA and CDR2 is YNFKEQ. The junction had 4 bases not matched to a gene; V was cut back by 1 base and J by 0 bases. The CDR3 has 16 amino acids. The CDR3 DNA is TGTGCCAGCAGCCAAGCAGGCGGGGGGGGCTCCTACGAGCAGTACTTC. Encoded protein: CASSQAGGGGSYEQYF.

The chain recombines TRBV7-2 with TRBJ1-3, with a weak D call TRBD1 (6 bases). V gave up 5 bases and J gave up 0 bases, with 11 bases separating them. This CDR3 comprises 15 residues. The germline V gene has CDR1 SGHTA and CDR2 FQGNSA. The CDR3 protein is CASSPGQNSGNTIYF. As DNA, the CDR3 is TGTGCCAGCAGCCCGGGACAAAACTCTGGAAACACCATATATTTT. The full variable domain, rest sourced from reference TRBV7-2 and TRBJ1-3, is GAGVSQSPSNKVTEKGKDVELRCDPISGHTALYWYRQSLGQGLEFLIYFQGNSAPDKSGLPSDRFSAERTGGSVSTLTIQRTQQEDSAVYLCASSPGQNSGNTIYFGEGSWLTVV.

Regarding this clone: This sample also contains other DNA sequences that code for the same CDR3. The V call is TRBV28, the J call TRBJ2-3; D ambiguous. Germline values: CDR1 MDHEN, CDR2 SYDVKM. The CDR3 totals 11 residues. V lost 5 bases and J lost 5, with 5 bases in between. CDR3 protein: CASSNLDTQYF. CDR3 nucleotides: TGTGCCAGCAGTAACTTAGATACGCAGTATTTT.

The chain has TRBV6-1 and TRBJ1-4; D remains unclear. Germline CDR1 and CDR2: MNHNS and SASEGT. The CDR3 is 14 residues long. Between the trimmed V and J ends, which lost 3 bases and 4 bases, there was a span of 9 bases. The chain's CDR3 is CASSDQYFNEKLFF. The CDR3 nucleotides are TGTGCCAGCAGTGACCAGTACTTTAATGAAAAACTGTTTTTT.

V usage is TRBV18 and J usage is TRBJ2-5; 10 bases align to TRBD2. The CDR3 has 17 amino acids. The germline gives CDR1 KGHSH, CDR2 LQKENI. After removal of 3 bases from V and 5 bases from J, the junction contained 12 bases not matched to a gene. CDR3 loop: CASSPTKPGLAPETQYF. In DNA form, the CDR3 reads TGTGCCAGCTCACCGACAAAACCGGGACTAGCGCCTGAGACCCAGTACTTC.

The chain carries TRBV29-1 and TRBJ2-7; 8 nucleotides agree with TRBD1. Looked up from germline, CDR1 is SQVTM and CDR2 is ANQGSEA. With 0 bases clipped from V and 2 bases from J, the junction kept 3 bases outside the gene matches. The CDR3 covers 14 residues. DNA for the CDR3: TGCAGCGTTGAAGATCCACAGGGGGCCTACGAGCAGTACTTC. Amino acids: CSVEDPQGAYEQYF.

This chain joins TRBV7-8 and TRBJ2-5; TRBD1 aligns across 8 bases. The CDR3 totals 15 residues. CDR1 is SGHVS, CDR2 FQNEAQ, per germline. Trimming took 2 bases from V and 2 from J; bases not matched to a gene: 4. The CDR3 coding sequence is TGTGCCAGCAGCTTAACCGGGACAGGTCAAGAGACCCAGTACTTC. Protein: CASSLTGTGQETQYF.

V usage is TRBV12-3 or TRBV12-4 and J usage is TRBJ1-1, with a tentative D call TRBD1 (6 bases). Trimming stripped 6 bases from V and 10 bases from J, with 18 bases between. The CDR3 runs to 13 residues. The DNA of the CDR3 is TGTGCCAGCAGCTCGGACAGAGTGTTGGTAGCTTTCTTT. Its protein is CASSSDRVLVAFF.

V is TRBV6-6 and J is TRBJ1-1, with D perhaps TRBD1 (6 bases). Between the trimmed V and J ends, which lost 7 bases and 4 bases, there was a span of 16 bases. The CDR3 is made up of 14 amino acids. Per the germline V gene, CDR1 is MNHNY and CDR2 is SVGAGI (reference sequence). The CDR3 sequence: CASTLTGASTEAFF. For the CDR3, the DNA is TGTGCCAGCACTTTAACGGGGGCGAGCACTGAAGCTTTCTTT.

A remark on this clone: Germline is not matched at one junction end, which may reflect a read error. The chain employs TRBV7-7 and TRBJ2-1; D may be TRBD2 (6 bases). Germline CDR1 reads SSHAT; CDR2 reads FNYEAQ (reference sequence). CDR3 length: 15 residues. The CDR3 loop is CASSPEPGLYNEQFF. For the CDR3, the DNA is TGTGCTAGCAGCCCCGAACCGGGACTCTACAATGAGCAGTTCTTC.

On this clone itself: The same CDR3 arises from other DNA sequences in this sample as well. The rearrangement joins TRBV27 to TRBJ2-7; no reliable D call. CDR1 and CDR2 from the germline V gene are MNHEY and SMNVEV (reference sequence). V dropped 0 bases and J dropped 4 bases, with 4 bases sitting between them. The CDR3 consists of 12 residues. The CDR3 spells CASSLSGYEQYF. CDR3 in DNA: TGTGCCAGCAGTTTATCGGGGTACGAGCAGTACTTC.

CDR3 protein: CASSQARQLSEQYF. The CDR3 DNA reads as TGTGCCAGCAGCCAAGCAAGACAGCTGAGCGAGCAGTACTTC. The rearrangement joins TRBV7-9 to TRBJ2-7, with D possibly being TRBD1 (5 bases). The germline CDR1 and CDR2 sequences are SEHNR and FQNEAQ (reference sequence). V was clipped by 5 bases and J by 6 bases, with 17 bases between them. The length of the CDR3 is 14 residues. Drawing the rest from reference TRBV7-9 and TRBJ2-7, the complete variable domain is DTGVSQNPRHKITKRGQNVTFRCDPISEHNRLYWYRQTLGQGPEFLTYFQNEAQLEKSRLLSDRFSAERPKGSFSTLEIQRTEQGDSAMYLCASSQARQLSEQYFGPGTRLTVT.

The chain employs TRBV5-1 and TRBJ2-1; D is unclear. Trimming stripped 0 bases from V and 3 bases from J, with 4 bases between. The CDR3 is made up of 13 amino acids. The germline V gene has CDR1 SGHRS and CDR2 YFSETQ. CDR3 in amino acids: CASSLDNYNEQFF. For the CDR3, the DNA is TGCGCCAGCAGCTTGGATAACTACAATGAGCAGTTCTTC.

J is TRBJ2-7 and V is TRBV4-2; D gene uncertain. This CDR3 comprises 13 residues. The V end was cut by 0 bases, the J end by 5 bases, with 8 bases between. The germline V gene has CDR1 LGHNA and CDR2 YNFKEQ. The CDR3: CASSQEGAHEQYF. In DNA, the CDR3 is TGTGCCAGCAGCCAAGAAGGTGCCCACGAGCAGTACTTC.

This chain connects TRBV18 to TRBJ2-1; TRBD2 aligns across 15 bases. Trimming cost V 0 bases and J 1 base; bases outside gene matches: 1. Germline-derived CDR1 and CDR2 are KGHSH and LQKENI. The CDR3 is 18 amino acids. The CDR3 DNA is TGTGCCAGCTCACCACCGGGACTAGCGGGAGGATCCTACAATGAGCAGTTCTTC. Protein: CASSPPGLAGGSYNEQFF.